The clone carrying this T cell receptor beta chain was observed a single time. Its antigen is as yet unknown. CDR1 and CDR2 (germline): MGHRA, YSYEKL. The CDR3 contains 16 residues. The V and J ends lost 0 bases and 2 bases, in that order; junction bases with no gene match: 6. This sample is part of a study of cytomegalovirus exposure and HLA in healthy donors. Looking at the study overall: In a later analysis, the 120 or so validation repertoires were reported to have used the same platform as the approximately 670 first-cohort repertoires. Study conclusions and caveats: According to a subsequent analysis, TCR clusters identified in the first cohort showed a tendency to co-occur across the roughly 110 validation repertoires. Cytomegalovirus association was listed for about 160 TCR beta chains.

The method was immunoSEQ multiplex PCR; TCRdb's version includes in-frame clones alone and lacks a portion of them. Counted here are approximately 150,000 clones, about nine tenths occurring once; the ten biggest clones make up 0.6% to 0.85%. The chain employs TRBV4-1 and TRBJ2-7; 8 bases fit TRBD1. Material: PBMCs. This TCR came from a man between 18 and 29 years old in good health and CMV-seronegative. CDR3 coding DNA: TGCGCCAGCAGCCAAGATACCAGGACAGGGACCTACGAGCAGTACTTC. Translation: CASSQDTRTGTYEQYF.